The 6 T cell receptor beta chains in this list originate from one sample, sequenced in a study of cytomegalovirus exposure and HLA in healthy donors. The PCR employed 60 Vbeta primers together with 13 Jbeta primers. The repertoire was sequenced with immunoSEQ multiplex PCR; TCRdb's copy has only in-frame clones and lacks some. This table has approximately 210,000 clones, 75% to 85% appearing once. Material: PBMCs. These receptors came from a woman aged 50 to 65 in good health and CMV-seronegative.

This clone has just a few counts. The chain combines TRBV4-3 with TRBJ1-2; no definite D call. This CDR3 contains 14 residues. V gave up 0 bases and J gave up 6 bases, with 11 bases separating them. CDR1 is LGHNA, CDR2 YSLEER, per germline. The CDR3 DNA reads TGCGCCAGCAGCCAAGAATGGGCAGACGATGGCTACACCTTC. Amino acid sequence: CASSQEWADDGYTF.

This rearrangement joins TRBV25-1 to TRBJ1-2; 8 nucleotides line up with TRBD1. The V segment lost 0 bases and the J segment 3 bases; nucleotides outside the gene matches: 6. Per the germline V gene, CDR1 is MGHDK and CDR2 is SYGVNS. The CDR3 runs 16 residues. CDR3 amino acids: CASSEYIGTGDYGYTF. As DNA, the CDR3 is TGTGCCAGCAGTGAATATATAGGGACAGGAGACTATGGCTACACCTTC.

This chain uses TRBV7-2 with TRBJ2-3, with 9 bases matching TRBD1. Germline V gene lookup returns CDR1 SGHTA and CDR2 FQGNSA. V shed 7 bases, J shed 4 bases, and the junction held 15 bases outside the gene matches. This CDR3 comprises 17 residues. The CDR3, as DNA: TGTGCCAGCATCCTCTCACCGGGACAGGGATATGCAGATACGCAGTATTTT. It encodes CASILSPGQGYADTQYF.

The chain links TRBV27 to TRBJ1-1; TRBD1 matches at 10 bases. The CDR3 sequence is 16 residues long. Germline CDR1 MNHEY, CDR2 SMNVEV (reference sequence). With V trimmed by 6 bases and J by 1 base, 8 bases remained unmatched. The CDR3 DNA reads TGTGCCAGCAGGACAGGGGGCTTAGCGCCGAACACTGAAGCTTTCTTT. Its protein is CASRTGGLAPNTEAFF.

This clone was observed a few times. This chain joins TRBV5-6 and TRBJ1-3; 8 positions agree with TRBD1. Trimming at V came to 6 bases and at J to 2 bases, leaving 7 bases not matched to a gene. The CDR3 loop spans 15 amino acids. The germline gives CDR1 SGHDT, CDR2 YYEEEE. This CDR3 reads CASTPLDRAGNTIYF. CDR3 nucleotides: TGTGCCAGCACCCCTTTGGACAGGGCTGGAAACACCATATATTTT.

The chain has TRBV7-9 and TRBJ2-5, with 7 bases that match TRBD1. Germline CDR1 SEHNR, CDR2 FQNEAQ (reference sequence). This CDR3 comprises 15 residues. Trimming took 0 bases from V and 2 from J; bases not matched to a gene: 3. CDR3 loop: CASSLALQGQETQYF. DNA for the CDR3: TGTGCCAGCAGCTTAGCGTTACAGGGGCAAGAGACCCAGTACTTC.